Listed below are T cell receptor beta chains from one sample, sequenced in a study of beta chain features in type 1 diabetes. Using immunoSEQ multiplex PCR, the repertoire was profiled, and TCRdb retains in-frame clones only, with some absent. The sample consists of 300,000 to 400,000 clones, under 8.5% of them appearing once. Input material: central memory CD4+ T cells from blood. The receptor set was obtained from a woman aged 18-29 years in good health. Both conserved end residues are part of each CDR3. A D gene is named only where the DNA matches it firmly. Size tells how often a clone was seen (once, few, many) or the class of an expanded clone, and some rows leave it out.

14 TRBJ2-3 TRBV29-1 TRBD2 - CSVRLAGGTDTQYF TGCAGCGTGCGACTAGCGGGTGGCACAGATACGCAGTATTTT
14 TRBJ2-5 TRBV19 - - CASSPGPAQGTQYF TGTGCCAGTAGTCCGGGGCCCGCGCAAGGGACCCAGTACTTC
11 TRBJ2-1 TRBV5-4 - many CASSLSGVRFF TGTGCCAGCAGCTTGAGCGGAGTGCGGTTCTTC
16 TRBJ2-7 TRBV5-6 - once CASSAVEKTVDYEQYF TGTGCCAGCAGCGCGGTAGAGAAGACGGTAGACTACGAGCAGTACTTC
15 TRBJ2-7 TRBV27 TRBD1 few CASSKTGTGSYEQYF TGTGCCAGCAGTAAAACCGGGACAGGCTCCTACGAGCAGTACTTC
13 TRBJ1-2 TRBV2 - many CASSEAVFYGYTF TGTGCCAGCAGTGAAGCCGTATTCTATGGCTACACCTTC
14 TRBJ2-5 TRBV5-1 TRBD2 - CASSYTSGTETQYF TGCGCCAGCAGCTATACTAGCGGGACAGAGACCCAGTACTTC
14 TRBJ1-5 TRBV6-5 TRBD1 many CASSYSAGGSSLHF TGTGCCAGCAGTTACTCTGCAGGGGGCTCAAGTTTGCATTTT
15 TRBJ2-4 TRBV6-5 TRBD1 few CASSPRQGALNIQYF TGTGCCAGCAGTCCAAGACAGGGGGCGCTGAACATTCAGTACTTC
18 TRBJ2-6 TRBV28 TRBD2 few CASSFWEGTQSGANVLTF TGTGCCAGCAGTTTTTGGGAGGGAACCCAATCTGGGGCCAACGTCCTGACTTTC
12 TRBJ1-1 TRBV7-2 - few CASRTQGTEAFF TGTGCCAGCAGAACCCAGGGGACTGAAGCTTTCTTT
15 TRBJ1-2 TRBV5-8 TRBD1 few CASSLELQGEGGYTF TGTGCCAGCAGCTTGGAGCTCCAGGGGGAGGGTGGCTACACCTTC
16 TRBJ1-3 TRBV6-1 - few CASSAGHASSGNTIYF TGTGCCAGCAGTGCGGGACATGCGAGCTCTGGAAACACCATATATTTT
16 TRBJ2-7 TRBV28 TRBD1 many CASSPDRGGWGYEQYF TGTGCCAGCAGCCCCGACAGGGGGGGTTGGGGCTACGAGCAGTACTTC
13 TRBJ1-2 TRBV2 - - CASSVQGNYGYTF TGTGCCAGCAGTGTGCAAGGAAACTATGGCTACACCTTC
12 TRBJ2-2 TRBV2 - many CASSRTEGELFF TGTGCCAGCAGTCGGACAGAAGGGGAGCTGTTTTTT
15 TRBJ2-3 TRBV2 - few CASRNQGQGTDTQYF TGTGCCAGCAGAAATCAGGGGCAGGGCACAGATACGCAGTATTTT
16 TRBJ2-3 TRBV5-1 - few CASSPGGGSRTDTQYF TGCGCCAGCTCCCCAGGGGGCGGGAGTCGTACAGATACGCAGTATTTT
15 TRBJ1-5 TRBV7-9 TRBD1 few CAIEPWTGSNQPQHF TGTGCCATCGAACCTTGGACAGGGTCTAATCAGCCCCAGCATTTT
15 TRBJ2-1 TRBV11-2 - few CASSRTRSSDGEQFF TGTGCCAGCAGCCGGACACGGAGTAGCGACGGTGAGCAGTTCTTC
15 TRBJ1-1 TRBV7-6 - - CASSLGQGHGTEAFF TGTGCCAGCAGCTTAGGGCAGGGTCACGGCACTGAAGCTTTCTTT
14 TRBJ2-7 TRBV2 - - CASSESPGIYEQYF TGTGCCAGCAGTGAGTCTCCTGGTATTTACGAGCAGTACTTC
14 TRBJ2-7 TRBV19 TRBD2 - CASSFGLDSYEQYF TGTGCCAGTAGTTTTGGACTAGATAGTTACGAGCAGTACTTC
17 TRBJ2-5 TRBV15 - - CATSSARLEGPFETQYF TGTGCCACCAGCAGTGCCCGGTTAGAGGGCCCCTTCGAGACCCAGTACTTC
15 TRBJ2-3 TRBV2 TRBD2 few CASRILAGGTDTQYF TGTGCCAGCAGAATCCTAGCGGGAGGCACAGATACGCAGTATTTT
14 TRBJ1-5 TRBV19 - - CATSRQYLFTAQHF TGTGCCACGTCCCGGCAGTACCTTTTCACGGCCCAGCATTTT
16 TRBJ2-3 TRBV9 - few CASSVVGDRGTDTQYF TGTGCCAGCAGCGTAGTGGGGGATAGAGGCACAGATACGCAGTATTTT
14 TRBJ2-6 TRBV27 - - CASRMDSGANVLTF TGTGCCAGCAGAATGGACTCTGGGGCCAACGTCCTGACTTTC
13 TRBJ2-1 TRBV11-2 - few CASSLYRYNEQFF TGTGCCAGCAGCTTATACAGATACAATGAGCAGTTCTTC
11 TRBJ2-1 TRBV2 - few CASSEHLEQFF TGTGCCAGCAGCGAACATTTGGAGCAGTTCTTC
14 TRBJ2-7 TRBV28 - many CASSFYARSYEQYF TGTGCCAGCAGTTTTTACGCTAGGTCCTACGAGCAGTACTTC
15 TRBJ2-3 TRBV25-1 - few CASSPTDSGMDTQYF TGTGCCAGCAGTCCGACGGACTCCGGAATGGATACGCAGTATTTT
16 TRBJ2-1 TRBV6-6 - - CASSDRGLEVYNEQFF TGTGCCAGCAGCGACAGGGGACTAGAGGTCTACAATGAGCAGTTCTTC
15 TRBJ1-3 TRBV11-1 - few CASSFGGLSGNTIYF TGTGCCAGCAGCTTTGGGGGGCTCTCTGGAAACACCATATATTTT
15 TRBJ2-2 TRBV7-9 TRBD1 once CASSSRDRVTGELFF TGTGCCAGCAGCTCGCGGGACAGGGTGACCGGGGAGCTGTTTTTT
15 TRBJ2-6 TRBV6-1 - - CASSGQVSGANVLTF TGTGCCAGCAGTGGTCAGGTGTCTGGGGCCAACGTCCTGACTTTC
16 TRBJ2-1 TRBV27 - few CASSQNSGVGYNEQFF TGTGCCAGCAGTCAGAATTCAGGGGTGGGGTACAATGAGCAGTTCTTC
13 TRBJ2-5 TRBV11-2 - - CASSLGLKETQYF TGTGCCAGCAGCTTAGGTCTGAAAGAGACCCAGTACTTC
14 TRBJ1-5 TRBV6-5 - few CASSRRGSNQPQHF TGTGCCAGCAGCCGCAGGGGAAGCAATCAGCCCCAGCATTTT
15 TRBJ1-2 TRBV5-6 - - CASSLDWGSDYGYTF TGTGCCAGCAGCTTGGACTGGGGATCGGACTATGGCTACACCTTC
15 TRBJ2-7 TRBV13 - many CASSLQGSGTYEQYF TGTGCCAGCAGCTTACAGGGTAGCGGAACCTACGAGCAGTACTTC
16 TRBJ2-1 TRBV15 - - CATSRDLGGPYNEQFF TGTGCCACCAGCAGAGATCTTGGGGGACCCTACAATGAGCAGTTCTTC